This T cell receptor beta chain originates from a study of vaccination and CD4 T cells after COVID-19. The CDR3 extends over 13 amino acids. Trimming pared 4 bases from V and 4 bases from J, leaving 8 bases between. CDR1 and CDR2 from the germline V gene are SGHAT and FQNNGV. An Oncomine TCR Beta short-read assay was used to sequence the DNA from cultured CD4+ T cells. Once CD4+ T cells had been cultured, genomic DNA was extracted from them. TCRdb called the PCR reads again in MiXCR, with one record for every CDR3 protein. The profile shows roughly 11,000 distinct CDR3 sequences, over 50% of them singletons. Of note for this clonotype: No antigen is known for it.

This sample's treatment: roughly ten-day PBMC culture with coronavirus spike peptide pools or control peptides (ViraFEST assay). The positive PCR dates, which preceded the US Alpha, Beta and Delta variants, fell between March and December 2020. The chain employs TRBV11-2 and TRBJ1-3; D unclear. This clonotype was sampled from a human donor who had recovered from COVID-19. What was sequenced was CD4+ T cells from blood, cultured in vitro. CDR3: CASSYLRGNTIYF. Written as DNA, the CDR3 is TGTGCCAGCAGCTATCTACGGGGAAACACCATATATTTT.